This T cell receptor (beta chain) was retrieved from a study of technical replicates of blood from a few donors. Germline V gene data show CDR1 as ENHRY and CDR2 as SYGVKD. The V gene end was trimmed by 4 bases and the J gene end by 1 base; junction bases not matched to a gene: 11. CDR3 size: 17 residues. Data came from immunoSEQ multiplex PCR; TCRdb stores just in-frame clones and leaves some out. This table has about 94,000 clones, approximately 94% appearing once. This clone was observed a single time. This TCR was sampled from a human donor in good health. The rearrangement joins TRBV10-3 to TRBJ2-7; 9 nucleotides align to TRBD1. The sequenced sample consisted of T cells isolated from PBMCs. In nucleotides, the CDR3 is TGTGCCATCAGTGGTAGCACCGGGACAGGGACTTCCTACGAGCAGTACTTC. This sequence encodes CAISGSTGTGTSYEQYF.